Below, 31 T cell receptor beta chains from the same sample are listed, as sequenced in a study of cytomegalovirus exposure and HLA in healthy donors. The PCR ran on 60 Vbeta and 13 Jbeta primers. Using immunoSEQ multiplex PCR, the repertoire was profiled, and TCRdb retains in-frame clones only, with some absent. The data hold 150,000 to 200,000 clones, with more than 9.5% observed a single time. Sequenced sample: PBMCs. These TCRs come from a man aged 50-59 years in good health and CMV-seropositive.

This clone was counted a few times. This chain uses TRBV28 with TRBJ1-1, with D perhaps TRBD1 (6 bases). The length of the CDR3 is 14 residues. In germline, CDR1 is MDHEN, CDR2 SYDVKM. V lost 7 bases to trimming and J lost 7 bases, with 19 bases between them. The CDR3 sequence is CASTPGGRTDEAFF. As DNA, the CDR3 is TGTGCCAGCACCCCCGGGGGGCGGACGGATGAAGCTTTCTTT. Drawing the rest from reference TRBV28 and TRBJ1-1, the complete variable domain is DVKVTQSSRYLVKRTGEKVFLECVQDMDHENMFWYRQDPGLGLRLIYFSYDVKMKEKGDIPEGYSVSREKKERFSLILESASTNQTSMYLCASTPGGRTDEAFFGQGTRLTVV.

This clone was recorded a few times. This chain joins TRBV25-1 and TRBJ1-1; the D gene is possibly TRBD1 (6 bases). The CDR3 has 11 residues. Germline loops: CDR1 MGHDK, CDR2 SYGVNS. Trimming left V 6 bases short and J 10 bases short, with 12 bases between. CDR3: CASRGAGGAFF. The CDR3 region has the DNA TGTGCCAGCAGGGGGGCCGGCGGAGCTTTCTTT.

Only a few counts were recorded for this clone. This rearrangement joins TRBV6-1 to TRBJ2-7, with D tentatively TRBD1 (6 bases). Trimming took 6 bases from V and 2 from J, leaving 14 bases between them. Germline V lookup: CDR1 MNHNS, CDR2 SASEGT. The CDR3 covers 14 residues. CDR3: CASRRAGVAYEQYV. In nucleotides, the CDR3 is TGTGCCAGCAGGAGGGCAGGGGTGGCCTACGAGCAGTACGTC.

V is TRBV6-1 and J is TRBJ1-2; weak D call: TRBD1 (5 bases). Per germline, CDR1 MNHNS and CDR2 SASEGT. CDR3 length: 13 residues. V was clipped by 7 bases and J by 5 bases, with 14 bases between them. CDR3: CASKGGGGYGYTF. Here the CDR3 DNA reads TGTGCCAGCAAGGGCGGGGGAGGGTATGGCTACACCTTC.

In its sample, this clone was seen a few times. V and J are TRBV5-6 and TRBJ1-4, with D hard to call. The CDR3 has 13 residues. From germline, CDR1 is SGHDT and CDR2 YYEEEE. V lost 4 bases, J lost 12 bases, and 16 bases lay in between. As DNA, the CDR3 is TGTGCCAGCAGCGAACAACCAGGATTTCAACTGTTTTTT. Its protein is CASSEQPGFQLFF.

This clone was observed a few times. This sequence joins TRBV18 and TRBJ2-2; a weak D match, TRBD1 (6 bases). With 4 bases removed from V and 4 bases from J, the gap between germline ends came to 19 bases. This CDR3 region has 17 residues. Germline loops: CDR1 KGHSH, CDR2 LQKENI. CDR3 residues: CASSLGQRAWGTGELFF. Written as DNA, the CDR3 is TGTGCCAGCTCACTCGGACAGAGAGCTTGGGGCACCGGGGAGCTGTTTTTT.

This clone was counted between two and nine times. The rearrangement links TRBV5-6 to TRBJ2-3; D is possibly TRBD1 (7 bases). CDR1 is SGHDT and CDR2 is YYEEEE in the germline V gene. V was trimmed by 4 bases and J by 0 bases, leaving 24 bases between them. The CDR3 covers 19 residues. Here the CDR3 reads CASSGGTVSWVSSTDTQYF. The CDR3 nucleotides read TGTGCCAGCAGCGGGGGGACAGTGTCTTGGGTCTCTAGCACAGATACGCAGTATTTT. The whole variable domain, remainder taken from reference TRBV5-6 and TRBJ2-3, is DAGVTQSPTHLIKTRGQQVTLRCSPKSGHDTVSWYQQALGQGPQFIFQYYEEEERQRGNFPDRFSGHQFPNYSSELNVNALLLGDSALYLCASSGGTVSWVSSTDTQYFGPGTRLTVL.

In this sample, this clone turned up a few times. J is TRBJ1-2 and V is TRBV30; no clear D. This CDR3 comprises 13 residues. V was shortened by 5 bases and J by 8 bases, with 18 bases between the two germline ends. Germline CDR1 reads GTSNPN; CDR2 reads SVGIG (reference sequence). The CDR3 protein is CAWAPVTPLGYTF. CDR3 DNA: TGTGCCTGGGCCCCTGTAACTCCCTTAGGCTACACCTTC.

This sequence joins TRBV6-4 and TRBJ2-2, with D perhaps matching TRBD1 (6 bases). The CDR3 runs to 15 residues. Germline V gene sequence: CDR1 MRHNA, CDR2 SNTAGT. V was trimmed by 8 bases and J by 5 bases, leaving 18 bases between them. The CDR3 DNA reads as TGTGCCAGCCGAGCGGACAGTCTCCGAACCGGGGAGCTGTTTTTT. It specifies CASRADSLRTGELFF.

CDR3 bases: TGTGCCTGGAGTGTAGAAGGCAGGAGGGGCGGGGAGCTGTTTTTT. Translation: CAWSVEGRRGGELFF. The V and J genes are TRBV30 and TRBJ2-2, with a weak D call TRBD2 (6 bases). There are 15 residues in the CDR3. From germline, CDR1 is GTSNPN and CDR2 SVGIG (reference sequence). The ends were cut back, 0 bases at V and 7 bases at J, with 15 bases in the middle. Full variable domain (outside the CDR3, taken from reference TRBV30 and TRBJ2-2): SQTIHQWPATLVQPVGSPLSLECTVEGTSNPNLYWYRQAAGRGLQLLFYSVGIGQISSEVPQNLSASRPQDRQFILSSKKLLLSDSGFYLCAWSVEGRRGGELFFGEGSRLTVL.

The chain is built from TRBV5-1 and TRBJ1-2; D possibly corresponds to TRBD1 (5 bases). The CDR3 is 15 amino acids. The germline V and J ends were trimmed by 0 bases and 4 bases, with 13 bases remaining between them. From germline, CDR1 is SGHRS and CDR2 YFSETQ. The CDR3 protein is CASSLGAGKAYGYTF. In DNA, the CDR3 is TGCGCCAGCAGCTTGGGGGCAGGGAAGGCCTATGGCTACACCTTC.

The chain combines TRBV6-5 with TRBJ2-7; TRBD2 is a possible D gene (6 bases). Germline V gene data show CDR1 as MNHEY and CDR2 as SVGAGI. The CDR3 covers 13 residues. V lost 5 bases and J lost 3, with 11 bases in between. The CDR3 DNA reads TGTGCCAGCAGTACCCCGCGGGGCTACGAGCAGTACTTC. This encodes CASSTPRGYEQYF.

Only a few counts were recorded for this clone. The chain uses TRBV5-4 and TRBJ1-4, with D possibly TRBD1 on 6 matching bases. The length of the CDR3 is 16 residues. Germline CDR1 SGHNT, CDR2 YYREEE (reference sequence). Trimming stripped 4 bases from V and 0 bases from J, with 13 bases between. The CDR3 DNA follows: TGTGCCAGCAGCCCCGCTGGGACACCAACTAATGAAAAACTGTTTTTT. It translates to CASSPAGTPTNEKLFF.

There are a few counts of this clone. This sequence joins TRBV19 and TRBJ2-1; perhaps TRBD2 as D (5 bases). V dropped 4 bases and J dropped 5 bases, with 12 bases sitting between them. CDR1 and CDR2 from the germline V gene are LNHDA and SQIVND (reference sequence). The CDR3 contains 14 residues. The CDR3 sequence is CASSRTGTHNEQFF. CDR3 sequence (DNA): TGTGCCAGTAGTAGAACGGGAACCCACAATGAGCAGTTCTTC. The full variable domain, in which reference TRBV19 and TRBJ2-1 provide the parts outside the CDR3, is DGGITQSPKYLFRKEGQNVTLSCEQNLNHDAMYWYRQDPGQGLRLIYYSQIVNDFQKGDIAEGYSVSREKKESFPLTVTSAQKNPTAFYLCASSRTGTHNEQFFGPGTRLTVL.

This clone appeared a few times. This chain connects TRBV10-3 to TRBJ2-3; 9 bases agree with TRBD2. CDR3 length: 15 amino acids. Per the germline V gene, CDR1 is ENHRY and CDR2 is SYGVKD. The J segment lost 4 bases and the V segment lost 3 bases, leaving 5 bases of the junction unmatched. The CDR3 coding sequence is TGTGCCATCAGTGATGGAGCGGGGGGATCAGATACGCAGTATTTT. Protein sequence: CAISDGAGGSDTQYF.

The V call is TRBV7-9, the J call TRBJ2-7, with D possibly matching TRBD1 (6 bases). Germline CDR1 and CDR2: SEHNR and FQNEAQ (reference sequence). Trimming cost V 5 bases and J 3 bases, with 11 bases left between them. This CDR3 spans 13 amino acids. CDR3 DNA: TGTGCCAGCAGCCGAACACAGGGCTACGAGCAGTACTTC. It codes for CASSRTQGYEQYF.

This clone was picked up a small number of times. The rearrangement links TRBV10-3 to TRBJ2-7; 8 bases are shared with TRBD1. Germline V CDR1 and CDR2: ENHRY, SYGVKD. This CDR3 comprises 13 residues. After removal of 6 bases from V and 3 bases from J, the junction contained 4 bases not matched to a gene. CDR3 region: CAIRGQENYEQYV. In DNA, the CDR3 is TGTGCCATCAGGGGACAGGAGAACTACGAGCAGTACGTC.

This clone showed up just a few times. The CDR3 DNA is TGTGCCATCCGACCTGGAGGGCCGGGCACCGGGGAGCTGTTTTTT. Its translation is CAIRPGGPGTGELFF. The V gene is TRBV10-3, the J gene TRBJ2-2, with D perhaps matching TRBD2 (6 bases). V was cut by 8 bases and J by 4 bases, with 17 bases left in between. Germline CDR1 is ENHRY and CDR2 is SYGVKD. This CDR3 is 15 amino acids long.

This chain joins TRBV4-3 and TRBJ2-1; D unresolved. The CDR3 has 17 residues. Germline V lookup: CDR1 LGHNA, CDR2 YSLEER. V dropped 0 bases and J dropped 1 base, with 13 bases sitting between them. The CDR3: CASSQEWQSRSYNEQFF. In DNA form, the CDR3 reads TGCGCCAGCAGCCAAGAGTGGCAGTCGAGGTCCTACAATGAGCAGTTCTTC.

This chain connects TRBV10-1 to TRBJ1-4; D call uncertain. Germline lookup yields CDR1 WNHNN and CDR2 SYGVQD (reference sequence). The CDR3 spans 13 residues. V lost 4 bases, J lost 10 bases, and 13 bases lay in between. This chain's CDR3 is CASSGPRAGKLFF. The CDR3 DNA follows: TGCGCCAGCAGTGGACCTCGGGCGGGAAAACTGTTTTTT.

This chain links TRBV11-2 with TRBJ2-7; no firm D call. The CDR3 spans 14 residues. Trimming removed 6 bases from V and 2 bases from J, with 14 bases in between. Germline-derived CDR1 and CDR2 are SGHAT and FQNNGV. The CDR3 nucleotides are TGTGCCAGCAGACGAAGATCCGGAGCCTACGAGCAGTACTTC. Amino acids: CASRRRSGAYEQYF. Looking up the rest from reference TRBV11-2 and TRBJ2-7 gives the full variable domain: EAGVAQSPRYKIIEKRQSVAFWCNPISGHATLYWYQQILGQGPKLLIQFQNNGVVDDSQLPKDRFSAERLKGVDSTLKIQPAKLEDSAVYLCASRRRSGAYEQYFGPGTRLTVT.

J is TRBJ2-1 and V is TRBV15, with 8 bases lining up with TRBD1. Germline V gene lookup returns CDR1 LNHNV and CDR2 YYDKDF (reference sequence). The CDR3 has 14 amino acids. J was trimmed by 10 bases and V by 2 bases; bases with no gene match: 7. CDR3 loop: CATSRQGARREQFF. The CDR3 region has the DNA TGTGCCACCAGCAGACAGGGGGCCCGACGAGAGCAGTTCTTC.

V gene TRBV7-2 combines with J gene TRBJ2-1; 7 positions match TRBD2. Unmatched junction bases numbered 8, after V lost 1 base and J lost 2 bases. Germline CDR1 is SGHTA and CDR2 is FQGNSA. This CDR3 is 17 amino acids long. In DNA form, the CDR3 reads TGTGCCAGCAGCTTAGGAATTTGGGGGGGGGCCTACAATGAGCAGTTCTTC. It translates to CASSLGIWGGAYNEQFF.

The J gene is TRBJ1-1, the V gene TRBV2; D is uncertain. V lost 5 bases and J 4 bases, leaving 17 bases between the germline ends. Germline CDR1 is SNHLY and CDR2 is FYNNEI. This CDR3 has 15 residues. Written as DNA, the CDR3 is TGTGCCAGCAGTACTGAGGGCCTGATCGGCACTGAAGCTTTCTTT. Its translation: CASSTEGLIGTEAFF.

The chain recombines TRBV9 with TRBJ2-7; D possibly corresponds to TRBD2 (6 bases). Between the trimmed V and J ends, which lost 0 bases and 7 bases, there was a span of 20 bases. This CDR3 is 16 amino acids long. From germline, CDR1 is SGDLS and CDR2 YYNGEE. The CDR3 DNA is TGTGCCAGCAGCGTAGGGCGGGGAGCTTCCCCTAGGGAGCAGTACTTC. This sequence encodes CASSVGRGASPREQYF.

This clone was picked up a small number of times. This chain joins TRBV2 and TRBJ1-3; D unresolved. The V end lost 5 bases, the J end lost 4 bases, and 12 bases lay between the germline ends. Looked up from germline, CDR1 is SNHLY and CDR2 is FYNNEI. CDR3 size: 14 residues. The CDR3 region has the DNA TGTGCCAGCAGTTCGCAGACTGTCGGAAACACCATATATTTT. Encoded protein: CASSSQTVGNTIYF.

This clone was seen more than once but under ten times. The chain carries TRBV7-2 and TRBJ2-1; TRBD1 aligns across 8 bases. There are 18 residues in the CDR3. V dropped 4 bases and J dropped 0; count of bases not matched to a gene: 11. The germline gives CDR1 SGHTA, CDR2 FQGNSA. The CDR3, as DNA: TGTGCCAGCAGCTCGATTAGCAGGGGGCGTAGCTCCTACAATGAGCAGTTCTTC. Translating gives CASSSISRGRSSYNEQFF.

This chain links TRBV11-3 with TRBJ2-2; TRBD2 matches at 10 bases. Trimming removed 5 bases from V and 2 bases from J; junction bases left unmatched: 5. This CDR3 has 16 residues. The V gene's germline CDR1 is SGHNT and CDR2 YENEEA. CDR3 coding DNA: TGTGCCAGCAGCATAGCGGGGGGAACTAACACCGGGGAGCTGTTTTTT. Its translation: CASSIAGGTNTGELFF.

V usage is TRBV18 and J usage is TRBJ1-1; 8 positions agree with TRBD1. The V gene end was trimmed by 3 bases and the J gene end by 0 bases; junction bases not matched to a gene: 9. Germline CDR1 and CDR2: KGHSH and LQKENI. The CDR3 has 17 amino acids. This CDR3 is CASSPGQAIFMNTEAFF. CDR3 DNA: TGTGCCAGCTCACCGGGACAGGCGATTTTTATGAACACTGAAGCTTTCTTT.

This clone was detected only a few times. The chain carries TRBV30 and TRBJ2-2, with TRBD2 identical over 12 bases. V lost 1 base, J lost 5 bases, and 2 bases stayed unmatched. The CDR3 runs to 15 residues. CDR1 and CDR2 from the germline V gene are GTSNPN and SVGIG (reference sequence). The DNA for the CDR3 is TGTGCCTGGAGTGCCGGACTAGCGGGGACCGGGGAGCTGTTTTTT. The encoded protein is CAWSAGLAGTGELFF.

The chain employs TRBV7-2 and TRBJ2-2; 7 nucleotides line up with TRBD2. Germline assignment: CDR1 SGHTA and CDR2 FQGNSA. The CDR3 has 18 residues. With V trimmed by 5 bases and J by 1 base, 13 bases remained unmatched. The CDR3: CASSPRRGLPQNTGELFF. As DNA, the CDR3 is TGTGCCAGCAGCCCTAGGAGGGGACTACCTCAGAACACCGGGGAGCTGTTTTTT.